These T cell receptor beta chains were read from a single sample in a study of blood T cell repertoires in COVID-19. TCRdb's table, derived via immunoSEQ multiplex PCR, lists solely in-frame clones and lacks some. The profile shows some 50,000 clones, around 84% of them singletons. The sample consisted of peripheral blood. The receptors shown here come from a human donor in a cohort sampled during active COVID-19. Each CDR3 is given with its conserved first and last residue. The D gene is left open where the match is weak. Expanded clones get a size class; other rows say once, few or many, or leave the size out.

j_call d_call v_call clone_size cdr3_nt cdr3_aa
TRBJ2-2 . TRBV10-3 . TGTGCCATCAGAGACAACGCGAACACCGGGGAGCTGTTTTTT CAIRDNANTGELFF
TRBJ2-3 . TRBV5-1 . TGCGCCAGCAGCTTGGGGCAGAGCACAGATACGCAGTATTTT CASSLGQSTDTQYF
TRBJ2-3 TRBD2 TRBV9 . TGTGCCAGCAGCGTCGGACTAGCAGTGAGCACAGATACGCAGTATTTT CASSVGLAVSTDTQYF
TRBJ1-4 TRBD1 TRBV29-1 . TGCAGCGTTGAATCGGACAGGGACCGTCCTGCAACTAATGAAAAACTGTTTTTT CSVESDRDRPATNEKLFF
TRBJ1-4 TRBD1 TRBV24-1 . TGTGCCACCAGTGATTCGGGACAGGGGGATGAAAAACTGTTTTTT CATSDSGQGDEKLFF
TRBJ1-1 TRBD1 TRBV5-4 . TGTGCCAGCAGCTTACGACAGGGGTTGAGCACTGAAGCTTTCTTT CASSLRQGLSTEAFF
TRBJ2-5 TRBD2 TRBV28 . TGTGCCAGCAGTTCCTCGGCTAGCGGGACCCAAGAGACCCAGTACTTC CASSSSASGTQETQYF
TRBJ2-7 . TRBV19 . TGTGCCAGTAGTCGAAGCGTACCCTCCTACGAGCAGTACTTC CASSRSVPSYEQYF
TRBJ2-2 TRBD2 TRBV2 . TGTGCCAGCAGTGCGACTAGCGGGAGAACCGGGGAGCTGTTTTTT CASSATSGRTGELFF
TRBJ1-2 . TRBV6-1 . TGTGCCAGCAGTGAATACAGGGAAGTGGGTGGCTACACCTTC CASSEYREVGGYTF
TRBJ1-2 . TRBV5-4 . TGTGCCAGCGGGCCGGACTATGGCTACACCTTC CASGPDYGYTF
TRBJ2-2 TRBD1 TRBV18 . TGTGCCAGCTCAACGGGGACAGGGGGCTCCACCGGGGAGCTGTTTTTT CASSTGTGGSTGELFF
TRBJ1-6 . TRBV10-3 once TGTGCCATCAGTGGAGGGGGGGACTCACCCCTCCACTTT CAISGGGDSPLHF
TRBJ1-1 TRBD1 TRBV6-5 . TGTGCCAGCAGTTACGACAGGGGGAACACTGAAGCTTTCTTT CASSYDRGNTEAFF
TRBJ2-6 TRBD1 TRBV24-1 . TGTGCCACCAGTGATACCATTTCGTTCTGGGGACAGGGGGCGCCTGGGGCCAACGTCCTGACTTTC CATSDTISFWGQGAPGANVLTF
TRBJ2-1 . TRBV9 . TGTGCCAGCAGCCCCCGTGGCTTCTCCTACAATGAGCAGTTCTTC CASSPRGFSYNEQFF
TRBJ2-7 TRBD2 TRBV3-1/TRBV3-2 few TGTGCCAGCAGCCAAGACCAACCGGGACTAGCGGGAGCGTCACAGTACTTC CASSQDQPGLAGASQYF
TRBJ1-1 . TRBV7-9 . TGTGCCAGCAGCTTAGGTCAGGGCCATGGAGGGACTGAAGCTTTCTTT CASSLGQGHGGTEAFF
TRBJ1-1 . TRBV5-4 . TGTGCCAGCAGCTTCCAGGGGAAAAGTGAAGCTTTCTTT CASSFQGKSEAFF
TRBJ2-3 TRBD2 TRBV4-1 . TGCGCCAGCAGCCGGCTAGCGGGGACAGATACGCAGTATTTT CASSRLAGTDTQYF
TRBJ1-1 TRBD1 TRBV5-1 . TGCGCCAGCAGCTGGACAGGGCAAGAAGGGACTGAAGCTTTCTTT CASSWTGQEGTEAFF
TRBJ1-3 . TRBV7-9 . TGTGCCAGCAGCTCGAGAAGGAGTGCTGGAAACACCATATATTTT CASSSRRSAGNTIYF
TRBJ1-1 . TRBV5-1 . TGCGCCAGCAGCTTGGCGGAGGGCAGGGCTGACACTGAAGCTTTCTTT CASSLAEGRADTEAFF
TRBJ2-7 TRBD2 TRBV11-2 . TGTGCCAGCAGCTGGACTAGCGGAAGCATCTACGAGCAGTACTTC CASSWTSGSIYEQYF
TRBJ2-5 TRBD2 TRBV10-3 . TGTGCCATCAGTGAGTTACTAGCGTCAGAGACCCAGTACTTC CAISELLASETQYF
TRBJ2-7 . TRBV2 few TGTGCCAGCAGCGAGAGCGGATCCCTACGTGAGCAGTACTTC CASSESGSLREQYF
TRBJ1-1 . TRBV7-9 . TGTGCCAGCAGCCAAACACAGGGATTGGGCACTGAAGCTTTCTTT CASSQTQGLGTEAFF
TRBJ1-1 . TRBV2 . TGTGCCAGCAGTGAAATTGTCTTGAACACTGAAGCTTTCTTT CASSEIVLNTEAFF
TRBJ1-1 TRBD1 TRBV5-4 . TGTGCCAGCAGCTTACAAGGGGGCCCGAACACTGAAGCTTTCTTT CASSLQGGPNTEAFF